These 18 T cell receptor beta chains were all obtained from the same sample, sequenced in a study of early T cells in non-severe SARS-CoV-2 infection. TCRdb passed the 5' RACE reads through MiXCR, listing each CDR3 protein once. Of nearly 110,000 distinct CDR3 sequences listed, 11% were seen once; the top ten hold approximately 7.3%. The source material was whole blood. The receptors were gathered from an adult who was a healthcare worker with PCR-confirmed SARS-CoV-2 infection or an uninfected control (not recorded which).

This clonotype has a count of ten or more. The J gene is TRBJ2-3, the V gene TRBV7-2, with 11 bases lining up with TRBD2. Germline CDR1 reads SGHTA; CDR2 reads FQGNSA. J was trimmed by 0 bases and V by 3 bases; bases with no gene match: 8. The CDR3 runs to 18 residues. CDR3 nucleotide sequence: TGTGCCAGCAGCTTTAGCGGGAGGGCCAGCGTGAGCACAGATACGCAGTATTTT. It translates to CASSFSGRASVSTDTQYF.

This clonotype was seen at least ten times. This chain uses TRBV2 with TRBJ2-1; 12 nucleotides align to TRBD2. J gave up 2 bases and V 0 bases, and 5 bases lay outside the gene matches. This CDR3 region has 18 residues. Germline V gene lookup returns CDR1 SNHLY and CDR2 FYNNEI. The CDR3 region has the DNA TGTGCCAGCAGTGAAGCTGGACTAGCGGGGACCCCCTACAATGAGCAGTTCTTC. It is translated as CASSEAGLAGTPYNEQFF.

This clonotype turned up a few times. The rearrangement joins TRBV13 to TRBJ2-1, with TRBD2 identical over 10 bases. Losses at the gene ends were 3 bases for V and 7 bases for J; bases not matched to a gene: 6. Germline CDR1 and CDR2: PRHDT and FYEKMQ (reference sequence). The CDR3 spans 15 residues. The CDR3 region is CASSFGASGRNEQFF. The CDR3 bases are TGTGCCAGCAGCTTCGGGGCTAGCGGGAGAAATGAGCAGTTCTTC.

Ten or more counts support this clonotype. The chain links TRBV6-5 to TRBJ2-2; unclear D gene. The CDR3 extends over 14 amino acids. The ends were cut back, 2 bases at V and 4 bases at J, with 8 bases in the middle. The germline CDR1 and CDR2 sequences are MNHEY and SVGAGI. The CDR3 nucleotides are TGTGCCAGCAGTTACGGGCCATCCACCGGGGAGCTGTTTTTT. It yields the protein CASSYGPSTGELFF.

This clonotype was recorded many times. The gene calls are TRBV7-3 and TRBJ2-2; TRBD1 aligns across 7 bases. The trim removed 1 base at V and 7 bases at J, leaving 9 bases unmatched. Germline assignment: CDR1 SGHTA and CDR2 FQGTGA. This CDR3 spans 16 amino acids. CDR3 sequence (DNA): TGTGCCAGCAGCTTAAACCCGACAGGGATGGGCGGGGAGCTGTTTTTT. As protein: CASSLNPTGMGGELFF.

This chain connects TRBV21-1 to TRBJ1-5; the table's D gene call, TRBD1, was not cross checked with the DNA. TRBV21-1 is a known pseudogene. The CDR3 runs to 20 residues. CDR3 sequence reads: CASSKDVTVTGPYSNQPQHF. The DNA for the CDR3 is TGTGCCAGCAGCAAAGATGTCACTGTGACGGGACCCTATAGCAATCAGCCCCAGCATTTT.

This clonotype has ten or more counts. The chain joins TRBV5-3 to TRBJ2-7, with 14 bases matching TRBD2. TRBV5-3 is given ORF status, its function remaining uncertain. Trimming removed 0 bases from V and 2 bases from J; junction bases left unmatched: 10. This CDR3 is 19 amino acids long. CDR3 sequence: CARSLAPGTSGSITYEQYF. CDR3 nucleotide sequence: TGTGCCAGAAGCTTGGCGCCCGGGACTAGCGGGAGTATAACCTACGAGCAGTACTTC.

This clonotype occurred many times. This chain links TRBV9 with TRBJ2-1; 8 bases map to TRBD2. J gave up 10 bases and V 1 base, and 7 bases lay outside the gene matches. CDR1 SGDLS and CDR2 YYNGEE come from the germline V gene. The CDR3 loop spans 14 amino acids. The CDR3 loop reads CASSVRTSSWEQFF. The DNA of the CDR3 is TGTGCCAGCAGCGTACGGACTAGCTCATGGGAGCAGTTCTTC.

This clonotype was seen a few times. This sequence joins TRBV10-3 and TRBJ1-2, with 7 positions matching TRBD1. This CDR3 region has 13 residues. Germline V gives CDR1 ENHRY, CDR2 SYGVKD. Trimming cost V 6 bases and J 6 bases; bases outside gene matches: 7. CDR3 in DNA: TGTGCCATCAGCAGTACAGGGGATCATGGCTACACCTTC. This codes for CAISSTGDHGYTF.

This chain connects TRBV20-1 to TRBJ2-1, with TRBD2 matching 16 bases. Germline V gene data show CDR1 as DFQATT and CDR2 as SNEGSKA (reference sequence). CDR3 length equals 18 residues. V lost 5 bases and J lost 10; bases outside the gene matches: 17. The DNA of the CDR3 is TGCAGTGCTCTTATTGTTACCGGGACTAGCGGGAGGGCCGGAGAGCAGTTCTTC. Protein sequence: CSALIVTGTSGRAGEQFF.

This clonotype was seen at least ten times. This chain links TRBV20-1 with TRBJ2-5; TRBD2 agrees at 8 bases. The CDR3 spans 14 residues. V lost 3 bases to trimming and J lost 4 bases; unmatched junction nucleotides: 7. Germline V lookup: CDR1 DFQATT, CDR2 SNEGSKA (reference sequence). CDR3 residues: CSASPREGRETQYF. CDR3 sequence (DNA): TGCAGTGCTAGTCCCCGGGAGGGCCGAGAGACCCAGTACTTC.

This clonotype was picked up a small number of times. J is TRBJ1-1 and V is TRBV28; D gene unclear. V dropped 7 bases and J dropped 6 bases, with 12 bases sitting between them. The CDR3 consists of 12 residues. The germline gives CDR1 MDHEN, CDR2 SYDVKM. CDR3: CASISYSAEAFF. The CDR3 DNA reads TGTGCCAGCATTTCTTACTCGGCTGAAGCTTTCTTT.

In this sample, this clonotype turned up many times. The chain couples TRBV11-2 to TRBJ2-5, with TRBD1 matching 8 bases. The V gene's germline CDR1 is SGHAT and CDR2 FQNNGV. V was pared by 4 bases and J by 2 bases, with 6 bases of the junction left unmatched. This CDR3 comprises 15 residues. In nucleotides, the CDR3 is TGTGCCAGCAGCTCGGAGGACAGGGATCAAGAGACCCAGTACTTC. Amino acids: CASSSEDRDQETQYF.

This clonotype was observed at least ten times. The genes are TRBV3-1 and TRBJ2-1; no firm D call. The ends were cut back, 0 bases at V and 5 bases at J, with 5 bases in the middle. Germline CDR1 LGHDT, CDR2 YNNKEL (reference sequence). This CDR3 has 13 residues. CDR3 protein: CASSQENNNEQFF. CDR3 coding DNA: TGTGCCAGCAGCCAAGAAAACAACAATGAGCAGTTCTTC.

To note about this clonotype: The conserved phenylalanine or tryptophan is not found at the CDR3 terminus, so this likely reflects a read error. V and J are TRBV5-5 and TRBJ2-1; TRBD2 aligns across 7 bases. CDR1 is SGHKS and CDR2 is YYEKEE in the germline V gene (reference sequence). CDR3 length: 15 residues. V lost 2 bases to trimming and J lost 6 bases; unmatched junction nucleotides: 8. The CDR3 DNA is TGTGCCAGCAGCTTAGGGGCGGGAGAGCCCAATGAGCAGTTCATC. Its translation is CASSLGAGEPNEQFI.

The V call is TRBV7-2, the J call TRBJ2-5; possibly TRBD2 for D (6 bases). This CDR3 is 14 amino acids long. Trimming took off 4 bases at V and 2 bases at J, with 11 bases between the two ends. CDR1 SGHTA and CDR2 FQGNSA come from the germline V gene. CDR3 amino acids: CASSSGGPQETQYF. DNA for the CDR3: TGTGCCAGCAGCTCCGGGGGACCACAAGAGACCCAGTACTTC.

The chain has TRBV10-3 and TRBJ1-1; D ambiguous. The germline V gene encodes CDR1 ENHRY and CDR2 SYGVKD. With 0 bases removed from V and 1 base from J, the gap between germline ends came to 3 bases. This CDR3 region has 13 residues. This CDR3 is CAISESGNTEAFF. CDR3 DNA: TGTGCCATCAGTGAGTCTGGGAACACTGAAGCTTTCTTT.

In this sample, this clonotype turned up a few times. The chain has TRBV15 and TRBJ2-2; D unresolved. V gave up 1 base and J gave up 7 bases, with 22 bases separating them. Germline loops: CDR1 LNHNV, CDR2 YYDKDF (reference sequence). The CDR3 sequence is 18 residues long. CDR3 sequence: CATSRAGGSSGVGGELFF. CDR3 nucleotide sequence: TGTGCCACCAGCAGAGCTGGCGGCTCCTCCGGTGTAGGCGGGGAGCTGTTTTTT.